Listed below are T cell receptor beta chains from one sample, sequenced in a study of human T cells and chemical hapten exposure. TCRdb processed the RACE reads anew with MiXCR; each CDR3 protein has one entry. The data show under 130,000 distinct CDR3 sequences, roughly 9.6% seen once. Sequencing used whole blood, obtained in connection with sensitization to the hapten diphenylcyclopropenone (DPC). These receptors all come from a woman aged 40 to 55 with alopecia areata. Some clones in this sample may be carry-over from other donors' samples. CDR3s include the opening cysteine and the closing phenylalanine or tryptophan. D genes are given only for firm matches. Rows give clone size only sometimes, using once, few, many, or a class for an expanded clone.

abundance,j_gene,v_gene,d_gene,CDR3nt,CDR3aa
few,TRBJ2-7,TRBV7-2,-,TGTGCCAGCAGCTTAAGTCGGGGGTCCACCTACGAGCAGTACTTC,CASSLSRGSTYEQYF
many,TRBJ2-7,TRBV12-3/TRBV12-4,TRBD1,TGTGCCAGCAGGAGACAGGGGTCCTCCTCCTACGAGCAGTACTTC,CASRRQGSSSYEQYF
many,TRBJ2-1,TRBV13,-,TGTGCCAGCCAACTCGAGAGTTACAATGAGCAGTTCTTC,CASQLESYNEQFF
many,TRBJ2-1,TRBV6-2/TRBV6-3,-,TGTGCCAGCAGTACATGGGAGAATGAGCAGTTCTTC,CASSTWENEQFF
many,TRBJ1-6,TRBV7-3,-,TGTGCCAGCAGTTATAGTAATTCACCCCTCCACTTT,CASSYSNSPLHF
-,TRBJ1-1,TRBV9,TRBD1,TGTGCCAGCAGCGTAGGACCCCAGGACAGGTTAGGGAGCACTGAAGCTTTCTTT,CASSVGPQDRLGSTEAFF
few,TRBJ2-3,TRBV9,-,TGTGCCAGCAGCGTATCCTCGAATACAGATACGCAGTATTTT,CASSVSSNTDTQYF
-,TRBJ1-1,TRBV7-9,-,TGTGCCAGCAGCTTAGAAAACCCCGAAGCTTTCTTT,CASSLENPEAFF
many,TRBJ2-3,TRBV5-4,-,TGTGCCAGCAGCCCCGCCGGAGGAGATACGCAGTATTTT,CASSPAGGDTQYF
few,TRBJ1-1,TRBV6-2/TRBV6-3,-,TGTGCCAGCAAGAGTGGGTACACTGAAGCTTTCTTT,CASKSGYTEAFF
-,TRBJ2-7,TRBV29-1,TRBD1,TGCAGCGTCGTTAATACAGGGGGCCCCTCCTACGAGCAGTACTTC,CSVVNTGGPSYEQYF
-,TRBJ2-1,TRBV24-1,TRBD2,TGTGCCACCAGTGACCCTACTAGCGGGAGGAACAATGAGCAGTTCTTC,CATSDPTSGRNNEQFF
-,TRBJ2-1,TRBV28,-,TGTGCCAGCACATCGGGGGACTCCTACAATGAGCAGTTCTTC,CASTSGDSYNEQFF
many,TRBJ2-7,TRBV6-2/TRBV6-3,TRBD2,TGTGCCAGCAGTCCGCGGGAGGGGTACGAGCAGTACTTC,CASSPREGYEQYF
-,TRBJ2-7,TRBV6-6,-,TGTGCCAGCAGCCGGAGGGAGGTTAGCTCCTACGAGCAGTACTTC,CASSRREVSSYEQYF
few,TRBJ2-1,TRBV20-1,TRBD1,TGCAGTGCTAGATTTAGCGAGGGGGCGAGCTACAATGAGCAGTTCTTC,CSARFSEGASYNEQFF
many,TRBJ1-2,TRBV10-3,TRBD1,TGTGCCATCACAGAGACAGGGACCGCCGGCGGCTACACCTTC,CAITETGTAGGYTF
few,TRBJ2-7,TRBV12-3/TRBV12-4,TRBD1,TGTGCCAGCAGCCCTACAGGGGTCAGCTCCTACGAGCAGTACTTC,CASSPTGVSSYEQYF
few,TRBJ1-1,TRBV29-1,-,TGCAGCGTGGGGAGGTACACTGAAGCTTTCTTT,CSVGRYTEAFF
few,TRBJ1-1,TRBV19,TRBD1,TGTGCCAGTAGTCCTAGACAGGGGGCCGTCACTGAAGCTTTCTTT,CASSPRQGAVTEAFF
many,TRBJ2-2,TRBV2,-,TGTGCCAGCAGCGTGGGGAGGACCGGGGAGCTGTTTTTT,CASSVGRTGELFF
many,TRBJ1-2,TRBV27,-,TGTGCCAGCAGTCCGGAGGGTAACTATGGCTACACCTTC,CASSPEGNYGYTF
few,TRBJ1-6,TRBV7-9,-,TGTGCCAGCAGCTCAGAGGGCTCCTATAATTCACCCCTCCACTTT,CASSSEGSYNSPLHF
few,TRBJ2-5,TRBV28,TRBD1,TGTGCCAGCAGTCTGACAGGGGGCGGAGAGACCCAGTACTTC,CASSLTGGGETQYF
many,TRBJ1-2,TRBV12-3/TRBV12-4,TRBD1,TGTGCCAGCACCCTTGGACAGGTAGTAAATGGCTACACCTTC,CASTLGQVVNGYTF
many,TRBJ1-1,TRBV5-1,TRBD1,TGCGCCAGCAGCTTAAGGAGGGACAGGGGGCTGTCGGAAGCTTTCTTT,CASSLRRDRGLSEAFF
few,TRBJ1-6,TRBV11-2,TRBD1,TGTGCCAGCAGCACCGGGACAGGGGGCGCCGATTCACCCCTCCACTTT,CASSTGTGGADSPLHF
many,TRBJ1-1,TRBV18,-,TGTGCCAGCTCACCGAGTACAGGGCGGTTACCGACTTTGAACACTGAAGCTTTCTTT,CASSPSTGRLPTLNTEAFF
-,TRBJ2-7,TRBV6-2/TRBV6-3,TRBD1,TGTGCCAGCACCCGGACAGGGGGATCCTACGAGCAGTACTTC,CASTRTGGSYEQYF
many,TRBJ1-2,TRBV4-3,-,TGCGCCAGCAGCCAAGAACAGGGTTACTATGGCTACACCTTC,CASSQEQGYYGYTF
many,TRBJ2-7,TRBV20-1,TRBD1,TGCAGTGCTAGAGTCGGACAGGGTCCCTACGAGCAGTACTTC,CSARVGQGPYEQYF
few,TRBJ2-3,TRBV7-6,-,TGTGCCAGCAGCTTAACGGGGCAAGATACGCAGTATTTT,CASSLTGQDTQYF
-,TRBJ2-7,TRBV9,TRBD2,TGTGCCAGCAGCGTAGAAAGCGGGAGAGCGTACGAGCAGTACTTC,CASSVESGRAYEQYF
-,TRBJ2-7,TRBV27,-,TGTGCCAGCCGTGTGGGCCCTGCGCAGTACTTC,CASRVGPAQYF
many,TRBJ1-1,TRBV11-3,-,TGTGCCAGCAGCTTGACAGGCATGAACACTGAAGCTTTCTTT,CASSLTGMNTEAFF
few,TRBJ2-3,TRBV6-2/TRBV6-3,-,TGTGCCAGCAGTCCCCCGACTGCTTCTAGCACAGATACGCAGTATTTT,CASSPPTASSTDTQYF
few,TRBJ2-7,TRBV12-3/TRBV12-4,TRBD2,TGTGCCAGCAGCGGGACTAGCGGGGTGTACGAGCAGTACTTC,CASSGTSGVYEQYF
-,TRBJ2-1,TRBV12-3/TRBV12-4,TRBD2,TGTGCCAGCAAGCATGCTTACGGGGCTAGCGGGAGCCACAATGAGCAGTTCTTC,CASKHAYGASGSHNEQFF
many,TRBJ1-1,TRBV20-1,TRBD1,TGCAGTGCTAGGAGGGGACAGGGGGCGTGGGGGCTTCATGAAGCTTTCTTT,CSARRGQGAWGLHEAFF
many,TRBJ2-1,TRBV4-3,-,TGCGCCAGCAGCCAAGATCGGCAAACGGGTTATGAGCAGTTCTTC,CASSQDRQTGYEQFF
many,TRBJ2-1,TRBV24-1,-,TGTGCCACCTCTAAGGGGGGCCCGTACAATGAGCAGTTCTTC,CATSKGGPYNEQFF
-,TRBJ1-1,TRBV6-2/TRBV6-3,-,TGTGCCAGCAGCCTTATTGACGGTGAAGCTTTCTTT,CASSLIDGEAFF
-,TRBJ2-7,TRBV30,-,TGTGCCCGGGGAGACGGCCGCCTCGAGCAGTACTTC,CARGDGRLEQYF
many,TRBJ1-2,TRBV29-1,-,TGCAGCGTTGAAAAAGGGGGCTATGGCTACACCTTC,CSVEKGGYGYTF
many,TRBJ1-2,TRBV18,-,TGTGCCAGCTCAACGACAGACAACTATGGCTACACCTTC,CASSTTDNYGYTF
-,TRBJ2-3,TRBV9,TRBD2,TGTGCCAGCAGCCCCGGGGGGGGGTCCACAGATACGCAGTATTTT,CASSPGGGSTDTQYF
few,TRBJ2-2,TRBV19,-,TGTGCCAGTAGGGACCCCCTGGTGGCCGGGGAGCTGTTTTTT,CASRDPLVAGELFF
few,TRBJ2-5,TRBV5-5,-,TGTGCCAGCAGCTTTGGTGTTTCCACTGGAGAGACCCAGTACTTC,CASSFGVSTGETQYF
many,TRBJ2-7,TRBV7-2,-,TGTGCCAGCAGCTCGACTAGTTCTAGTAGGGAGCAGTACTTC,CASSSTSSSREQYF
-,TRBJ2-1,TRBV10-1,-,TGCGCCAGCAGTGAGGGAGGGGGCCTCTACAATGAGCAGTTCTTC,CASSEGGGLYNEQFF
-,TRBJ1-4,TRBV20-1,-,TGCAGTGCTAGAAAGAGGGGACGGGGAATTAATGAAAAACTGTTTTTT,CSARKRGRGINEKLFF
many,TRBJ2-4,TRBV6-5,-,TGTGCCAGCCGCTTCGGCGTGGAGGACAAAAACATTCAGTACTTC,CASRFGVEDKNIQYF
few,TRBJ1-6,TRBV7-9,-,TGTGCCAGCAGCCTAGAGCGGACGTGGGTGAATTCACCCCTCCACTTT,CASSLERTWVNSPLHF